The clone carrying this TCR beta chain appeared a few times. Its specificity is not known. The identical CDR3 is also encoded by other nucleotide sequences in the sample. There were likely unrecorded immune exposures, though donors were nominally healthy when sampled. In the PCR, 60 Vbeta and 13 Jbeta primers were used. Sequencing was performed with immunoSEQ multiplex PCR; in TCRdb, only in-frame clones are kept and a portion is missing. The top ten clones hold about 4% of a sample with 100,000 or so clones, around 76% of them seen once. These data come from a study of cytomegalovirus exposure and HLA in healthy donors. Study information: A data release that came early held approximately 85 million unique TCRs from HLA-typed donors.

Whole-study findings and limits: Per a later analysis, 18,000 or so TCR beta sequences showed association with HLA alleles at 0.05 false discovery rate. It was reported that TCR beta sequences correctly inferred the HLA-A and HLA-B alleles for most subjects.

The CDR3 is 14 amino acids. Germline loops: CDR1 SGHRS, CDR2 YFSETQ. Trimming left V 0 bases short and J 1 base short, with 6 bases between. The clonotype comes from a woman aged 50 to 60 in good health and CMV-seropositive. Sequencing input: PBMCs. The chain uses TRBV5-1 and TRBJ2-3; D may be TRBD2 (6 bases). CDR3 nucleotide sequence: TGCGCCAGCAGCTTGGTAGCGGGCACAGATACGCAGTATTTT. Translation: CASSLVAGTDTQYF. Full variable domain (rest looked up from reference TRBV5-1 and TRBJ2-3): KAGVTQTPRYLIKTRGQQVTLSCSPISGHRSVSWYQQTPGQGLQFLFEYFSETQRNKGNFPGRFSGRQFSNSRSEMNVSTLELGDSALYLCASSLVAGTDTQYFGPGTRLTVL.